The 26 T cell receptor beta chains given below trace back to one sample, sequenced in a study of memory B cells and T cells in multiple sclerosis (dated by TCRdb to 2016 to 2018). Autoproliferating (CFSEdim) and non-proliferating (CFSEhi) T cell fractions were sequenced separately after stimulus-free culture of CFSE-labeled PBMCs. Altogether, about 5.5x10^7 CFSE-labeled PBMCs were kept in culture for 7 days with no stimulus, after which the replicate wells were combined. No cognate antigen is known for these TCRs. Library creation used the immunoSEQ multiplex PCR assay. In its TCRdb copy, this immuneACCESS table keeps in-frame sequences only and misses some clones. Where compared with another copy, unresolved V genes explain less than half of these, and the others have no known cause. This sample lists approximately 47,000 clones; about 80% were detected once. The ten largest clones capture about 1.1% of the sample.

The sample comprised PBMCs from blood kept in culture. Receptor source: a human donor with multiple sclerosis.

V is TRBV9 and J is TRBJ2-7; no clear D. CDR1 and CDR2 from the germline V gene are SGDLS and YYNGEE. V gave up 0 bases and J gave up 5 bases, with 15 bases separating them. The CDR3 contains 15 residues. CDR3 region: CASSVDVFDSDEQYF. The DNA of the CDR3 is TGTGCCAGCAGCGTAGACGTTTTTGATTCGGACGAGCAGTACTTC.

This clone was detected a few times. The chain carries TRBV4-1 and TRBJ2-7, with 9 bases that match TRBD1. CDR3 length equals 14 residues. CDR1 is MGHRA and CDR2 is YSYEKL in the germline V gene. The V and J ends lost 4 bases and 2 bases, in that order; junction bases with no gene match: 3. The CDR3 coding sequence is TGCGCCAGCAGCCTGGGGACAGGGACCTACGAGCAGTACTTC. Translated: CASSLGTGTYEQYF.

V is TRBV30 and J is TRBJ1-1; D is uncertain. The V and J ends lost 4 bases and 0 bases respectively, with 9 bases between them. The germline gives CDR1 GTSNPN, CDR2 SVGIG (reference sequence). The CDR3 has 13 residues. CDR3 in DNA: TGTGCCTGGAACGGGCCATTGAACACTGAAGCTTTCTTT. As protein: CAWNGPLNTEAFF.

The chain links TRBV2 to TRBJ1-2; D gene unclear. The CDR3 has 12 amino acids. V lost 1 base and J 7 bases, leaving 7 bases between the germline ends. Germline values: CDR1 SNHLY, CDR2 FYNNEI. The CDR3 DNA follows: TGTGCCAGCAGTGAAGAGCGGGTTGGCTACACCTTC. This sequence encodes CASSEERVGYTF.

The chain combines TRBV11-3 with TRBJ2-1; the D gene is possibly TRBD1 (6 bases). The CDR3 runs 15 residues. V was cut by 5 bases and J by 1 base, with 12 bases left in between. Germline V lookup: CDR1 SGHNT, CDR2 YENEEA. Here the CDR3 reads CASSVGQSSYNEQFF. The CDR3 DNA is TGTGCCAGCAGCGTAGGACAGTCTTCCTACAATGAGCAGTTCTTC. The full variable domain, with the rest looked up from reference TRBV11-3 and TRBJ2-1, is EAGVVQSPRYKIIEKKQPVAFWCNPISGHNTLYWYLQNLGQGPELLIRYENEEAVDDSQLPKDRFSAERLKGVDSTLKIQPAELGDSAVYLCASSVGQSSYNEQFFGPGTRLTVL.

This clone turned up a few times. The chain carries TRBV4-2 and TRBJ1-4; 9 bases fit TRBD1. With 5 bases clipped from V and 3 bases from J, the junction kept 4 bases outside the gene matches. The CDR3 totals 15 residues. Germline loops: CDR1 LGHNA, CDR2 YNFKEQ. The CDR3 DNA sequence: TGTGCCAGCAGCGCAGACAGGGGGTCTAATGAAAAACTGTTTTTT. Translation gives CASSADRGSNEKLFF.

The J gene is TRBJ2-4, the V gene TRBV15; weak D call: TRBD2 (6 bases). With 5 bases removed from V and 4 bases from J, the gap between germline ends came to 15 bases. Looked up from germline, CDR1 is LNHNV and CDR2 is YYDKDF (reference sequence). This CDR3 has 15 amino acids. CDR3 DNA sequence: TGTGCCACCAGCGCCCCCGGGACTCAGAAAAACATTCAGTACTTC. Amino acids: CATSAPGTQKNIQYF. Full variable domain (missing parts from reference TRBV15 and TRBJ2-4): DAMVIQNPRYQVTQFGKPVTLSCSQTLNHNVMYWYQQKSSQAPKLLFHYYDKDFNNEADTPDNFQSRRPNTSFCFLDIRSPGLGDTAMYLCATSAPGTQKNIQYFGAGTRLSVL.

The chain combines TRBV7-2 with TRBJ1-1; no clear D. This CDR3 has 14 residues. The V gene lost 4 bases and the J gene lost 1 base, with 10 bases spanning the gap. Germline V gene data show CDR1 as SGHTA and CDR2 as FQGNSA. The CDR3 protein is CASSSSLRNTEAFF. The CDR3 bases are TGTGCCAGCAGCTCGTCCCTCCGGAACACTGAAGCTTTCTTT.

In DNA form, the CDR3 reads TGCAGTGTGTTGGGGAGCACTGAAGCTTTCTTT. The encoded protein is CSVLGSTEAFF. This chain uses TRBV20-1 with TRBJ1-1; D gene uncertain. The CDR3 extends over 11 amino acids. Germline loops: CDR1 DFQATT, CDR2 SNEGSKA (reference sequence). The V gene lost 7 bases and the J gene lost 4 bases, with 10 bases spanning the gap.

V usage is TRBV6-4 and J usage is TRBJ2-1; D unresolved. Trimming removed 3 bases at V and 9 bases at J, with 12 bases between. Germline assignment: CDR1 MRHNA and CDR2 SNTAGT. CDR3 size: 13 residues. CDR3 nucleotides: TGTGCCAGCAGTGAACTCTCGGTGAGTGAGCAGTTCTTC. Translation: CASSELSVSEQFF.

The rearrangement joins TRBV27 to TRBJ2-5, with TRBD2 identical over 7 bases. V shed 3 bases and J 5 bases; nucleotides not matched to a gene: 3. This CDR3 is built from 13 residues. The V gene's germline CDR1 is MNHEY and CDR2 SMNVEV (reference sequence). CDR3 bases: TGTGCCAGCAGTTTTGGGGGGGACGAGACCCAGTACTTC. It translates to CASSFGGDETQYF.

The chain is built from TRBV7-8 and TRBJ1-4; D perhaps matches TRBD1 (5 bases). Germline V gives CDR1 SGHVS, CDR2 FQNEAQ. Trimming pared 0 bases from V and 7 bases from J, leaving 18 bases between. The CDR3 extends over 17 amino acids. The DNA of the CDR3 is TGTGCCAGCAGCTTAGCTTGGAAGGGGAACGCGGGTGAAAAACTGTTTTTT. This encodes CASSLAWKGNAGEKLFF.

The chain employs TRBV10-1 and TRBJ2-7; weak D call: TRBD2 (6 bases). Germline CDR1 and CDR2: WNHNN and SYGVQD (reference sequence). Trimming stripped 5 bases from V and 6 bases from J, with 11 bases between. The CDR3 runs to 12 residues. CDR3 nucleotides: TGCGCCAGCAGTAAGCCGGGACTCGAGCAGTACTTC. Encoded protein: CASSKPGLEQYF.

The CDR3: CASSFLTPYNSPLHF. CDR3 coding DNA: TGTGCCAGCAGTTTCCTAACCCCCTATAATTCACCCCTCCACTTT. The gene calls are TRBV6-5 and TRBJ1-6, with D unresolved. This CDR3 comprises 15 residues. Germline CDR1 is MNHEY and CDR2 is SVGAGI. V lost 4 bases and J 2 bases, leaving 9 bases between the germline ends.

The chain recombines TRBV25-1 with TRBJ2-2; perhaps D is TRBD1 or TRBD2 (6 bases each). CDR1 and CDR2 from the germline V gene are MGHDK and SYGVNS. The germline V and J ends were trimmed by 3 bases and 3 bases, with 14 bases remaining between them. This CDR3 is built from 16 residues. The CDR3 DNA reads TGTGCCAGCAGTGATGAGGGGGGCCTACACACCGGGGAGCTGTTTTTT. It codes for CASSDEGGLHTGELFF.

This rearrangement joins TRBV4-3 to TRBJ2-1, with a weak D call TRBD2 (6 bases). V was trimmed by 5 bases and J by 2 bases, leaving 7 bases between them. The CDR3 has 13 residues. Germline V gives CDR1 LGHNA, CDR2 YSLEER. In DNA, the CDR3 is TGCGCCAGCAGCGGGACTGCCTACAATGAGCAGTTCTTC. Encoded protein: CASSGTAYNEQFF.

This clone turned up a few times. This chain joins TRBV11-2 and TRBJ1-2; TRBD1 matches 7 bases. The CDR3 is 13 amino acids. V was pared by 7 bases and J by 4 bases, with 6 bases of the junction left unmatched. Germline V gene lookup returns CDR1 SGHAT and CDR2 FQNNGV. CDR3 nucleotide sequence: TGTGCCAGCACCTCGGGACAGCCCTATGGCTACACCTTC. Translation gives CASTSGQPYGYTF.

This clone was observed once. The chain links TRBV4-1 to TRBJ2-7; TRBD2 aligns across 8 bases. The CDR3 runs to 15 residues. With V trimmed by 2 bases and J by 2 bases, 5 bases remained unmatched. The germline V gene encodes CDR1 MGHRA and CDR2 YSYEKL. CDR3 amino acids: CASSQQRGFAYEQYF. As DNA, the CDR3 is TGCGCCAGCAGCCAACAGCGGGGGTTCGCCTACGAGCAGTACTTC.

V and J are TRBV12-5 and TRBJ1-2; D not certain. The germline gives CDR1 LGHNT, CDR2 FRNRAP. The CDR3 spans 12 residues. V gave up 6 bases and J gave up 2 bases, with 7 bases separating them. CDR3: CASGFTNYGYTF. In nucleotides, the CDR3 is TGTGCTAGTGGGTTTACAAACTATGGCTACACCTTC.

V is TRBV15 and J is TRBJ2-3, with 13 bases matching TRBD2. V dropped 2 bases and J dropped 5; count of bases not matched to a gene: 10. The CDR3 has 18 residues. CDR1 LNHNV and CDR2 YYDKDF come from the germline V gene (reference sequence). The CDR3, as DNA: TGTGCCACCAGCAGACCACCAGGACTAGCGGGGGAGGGAGATACGCAGTATTTT. As protein: CATSRPPGLAGEGDTQYF.

This chain uses TRBV2 with TRBJ2-2; 9 positions match TRBD1. Germline CDR1 and CDR2: SNHLY and FYNNEI. V was clipped by 5 bases and J by 6 bases; unmatched bases: 1. CDR3 length: 13 residues. CDR3 DNA: TGTGCCAGCAGTCGACAGGGGGCCGGGGAGCTGTTTTTT. Translation gives CASSRQGAGELFF.

The chain employs TRBV2 and TRBJ1-6; D gene uncertain. The CDR3 extends over 14 amino acids. Germline loops: CDR1 SNHLY, CDR2 FYNNEI. Deletions cut 9 bases from V and 8 bases from J, with 17 bases between. Written as DNA, the CDR3 is TGTGCCAGTAGTTTCGCAGGTGTCGATTCACCCCTCCACTTT. It codes for CASSFAGVDSPLHF. The variable domain in full, completed from reference TRBV2 and TRBJ1-6, reads EPEVTQTPSHQVTQMGQEVILRCVPISNHLYFYWYRQILGQKVEFLVSFYNNEISEKSEIFDDQFSVERPDGSNFTLKIRSTKLEDSAMYFCASSFAGVDSPLHFGNGTRLTVT.

This chain connects TRBV6-1 to TRBJ2-1, with D hard to call. Trimming took off 1 base at V and 4 bases at J, with 14 bases between the two ends. The CDR3 runs 16 residues. CDR1 and CDR2 from the germline V gene are MNHNS and SASEGT. The DNA of the CDR3 is TGTGCCAGCAGTGAAGATGTGAACGGGTATTACAATGAGCAGTTCTTC. This translates into CASSEDVNGYYNEQFF.

The chain links TRBV18 to TRBJ1-3, with D unresolved. Germline assignment: CDR1 KGHSH and CDR2 LQKENI. The germline V and J ends were trimmed by 2 bases and 0 bases, with 5 bases remaining between them. The CDR3 sequence is 14 residues long. The CDR3 spells CASSPEFSGNTIYF. Written as DNA, the CDR3 is TGTGCCAGCTCACCAGAGTTCTCTGGAAACACCATATATTTT.

This clone was picked up one time. For the CDR3, the DNA is TGTGCCAGCAGCCTCCCACAGGGCGAAAAACTGTTTTTT. Translated: CASSLPQGEKLFF. The chain combines TRBV4-2 with TRBJ1-4; tentative D call: TRBD1 (6 bases). This CDR3 is 13 amino acids long. Per the germline V gene, CDR1 is LGHNA and CDR2 is YNFKEQ. Trimming took 4 bases from V and 8 from J, leaving 11 bases between them.

The chain combines TRBV13 with TRBJ1-1; TRBD1 might be the D (5 bases). Trimming pared 1 base from V and 5 bases from J, leaving 17 bases between. The CDR3 contains 16 residues. The germline V gene encodes CDR1 PRHDT and CDR2 FYEKMQ (reference sequence). In nucleotides, the CDR3 is TGTGCCAGCAGCTTAGACCCAGGGTTCGGGACGACTGAAGCTTTCTTT. Its protein is CASSLDPGFGTTEAFF.